A single sample gave rise to the 24 T cell receptor beta chains below, sequenced in a study of response to subunit inactivated influenza vaccine. MiXCR was run by TCRdb on the RT-PCR reads, yielding one entry per CDR3 protein. Here the sample spans around 540,000 distinct CDR3 sequences, 12% being singletons. The sample in question was PBMCs from blood, obtained on the day of vaccination. All receptors derive from a man aged 50 or older who received an inactivated influenza vaccine.

This clonotype showed up just a few times. V and J are TRBV5-5 and TRBJ2-1; 10 nucleotides align to TRBD1. With V trimmed by 0 bases and J by 3 bases, 3 bases remained unmatched. In germline, CDR1 is SGHKS, CDR2 YYEKEE (reference sequence). The CDR3 totals 16 residues. The CDR3 region is CASSLEDRGNYNEQFF. The CDR3 region has the DNA TGTGCCAGCAGCTTGGAGGACAGGGGGAACTACAATGAGCAGTTCTTC.

The rearrangement uses TRBV20-1 and TRBJ2-2; tentatively, D is TRBD1 (6 bases). Trimming cost V 7 bases and J 0 bases, with 15 bases left between them. CDR1 is DFQATT and CDR2 is SNEGSKA in the germline V gene (reference sequence). The CDR3 extends over 15 amino acids. For the CDR3, the DNA is TGCAGTGTTCCACAGGGCTTACCGAACACCGGGGAGCTGTTTTTT. This sequence encodes CSVPQGLPNTGELFF.

This clonotype was counted only a few times. The chain combines TRBV19 with TRBJ1-5, with D possibly TRBD1 on 6 matching bases. The V gene lost 3 bases and the J gene lost 5 bases, with 14 bases spanning the gap. CDR3 length: 15 amino acids. Germline V gene data show CDR1 as LNHDA and CDR2 as SQIVND (reference sequence). The CDR3 region is CASSINRVDHQPQHF. In nucleotides, the CDR3 is TGTGCCAGTAGTATTAACAGGGTGGATCATCAGCCCCAGCATTTT.

In regard to this clonotype: With a much larger clone just one base away, this may be a read error. The conserved phenylalanine or tryptophan normally closing the CDR3 is absent here, so this likely arose from a read error. The V call is TRBV4-2, the J call TRBJ2-1; D is perhaps TRBD1 or TRBD2 (6 bases each). This CDR3 is built from 15 residues. From germline, CDR1 is LGHNA and CDR2 YNFKEQ. Trimming cost V 4 bases and J 2 bases, with 12 bases left between them. This CDR3 is CASSPNGGPYNEQFS. CDR3 bases: TGTGCCAGCAGCCCAAATGGGGGGCCCTACAATGAGCAGTTCTCC.

The V gene is TRBV5-1, the J gene TRBJ2-5; TRBD1 agrees at 8 bases. CDR1 is SGHRS and CDR2 is YFSETQ in the germline V gene. V lost 2 bases, J lost 5 bases, and 5 bases stayed unmatched. The CDR3 consists of 14 residues. The CDR3: CASSFSRQGETQYF. The CDR3 DNA is TGCGCCAGCAGCTTTAGCCGACAGGGGGAGACCCAGTACTTC.

This clonotype was counted ten times or more. This chain uses TRBV6-5 with TRBJ2-4, with a possible D match to TRBD2 (5 bases). V lost 7 bases, J lost 10 bases, and 11 bases lay in between. Germline V CDR1 and CDR2: MNHEY, SVGAGI. The CDR3 sequence is 11 residues long. The CDR3 reads CASNDGNIQYF. DNA of the CDR3: TGTGCCAGCAATGACGGGAATATTCAGTACTTC.

This clonotype was observed many times. The chain has TRBV20-1 and TRBJ2-7; D gene unclear. Germline V lookup: CDR1 DFQATT, CDR2 SNEGSKA (reference sequence). This CDR3 spans 11 amino acids. V lost 3 bases to trimming and J lost 5 bases, with 8 bases between them. CDR3 sequence reads: CSASRGNEQYF. The CDR3 DNA follows: TGCAGTGCTAGTCGTGGGAACGAGCAGTACTTC.

The sample holds many counts of this clonotype. The chain has TRBV12-3 or TRBV12-4 and TRBJ2-1, with TRBD2 matching over 7 bases. The junction had 1 base not matched to a gene; V was cut back by 3 bases and J by 2 bases. The CDR3 contains 14 residues. CDR3: CASSFGTTYNEQFF. The CDR3 coding sequence is TGTGCCAGCAGTTTCGGGACTACCTACAATGAGCAGTTCTTC.

The chain combines TRBV4-2 with TRBJ2-3; 10 nucleotides line up with TRBD1. This CDR3 contains 18 residues. Germline lookup yields CDR1 LGHNA and CDR2 YNFKEQ. Unmatched junction bases numbered 10, after V lost 4 bases and J lost 0 bases. CDR3 in amino acids: CASSLFRPGQGSTDTQYF. The CDR3 DNA sequence: TGTGCCAGCAGCCTCTTCAGACCGGGACAGGGGAGCACAGATACGCAGTATTTT.

This clonotype came up a few times. This rearrangement joins TRBV5-1 to TRBJ2-2; 14 bases match TRBD2. V trimming: 3 bases; J trimming: 6 bases; junction bases outside the gene matches: 4. CDR1 and CDR2 (germline): SGHRS, YFSETQ. The CDR3 has 16 amino acids. The CDR3 DNA sequence: TGCGCCAGCAGCTCGACTAGCGGGAGGGCCTCCGGGGAGCTGTTTTTT. Its protein product is CASSSTSGRASGELFF. Looking up the rest from reference TRBV5-1 and TRBJ2-2 gives the full variable domain: KAGVTQTPRYLIKTRGQQVTLSCSPISGHRSVSWYQQTPGQGLQFLFEYFSETQRNKGNFPGRFSGRQFSNSRSEMNVSTLELGDSALYLCASSSTSGRASGELFFGEGSRLTVL.

The gene calls are TRBV28 and TRBJ2-5, with 10 bases matching TRBD1. The J segment lost 2 bases and the V segment lost 3 bases, leaving 3 bases of the junction unmatched. Germline CDR1 is MDHEN and CDR2 is SYDVKM. This CDR3 contains 15 residues. The chain's CDR3 is CASSFGTGAQETQYF. CDR3 DNA sequence: TGTGCCAGCAGTTTTGGGACAGGGGCTCAAGAGACCCAGTACTTC.

This clonotype was observed a handful of times. The rearrangement uses TRBV6-5 and TRBJ2-7; a weak D match, TRBD2 (6 bases). CDR3 length: 15 residues. Germline CDR1 is MNHEY and CDR2 is SVGAGI. Between the trimmed V and J ends, which lost 0 bases and 3 bases, there was a span of 12 bases. Here the CDR3 reads CASSYSAGLSYEQYF. The CDR3 DNA reads as TGTGCCAGCAGTTACTCGGCGGGGTTGAGCTACGAGCAGTACTTC.

This clonotype was recorded many times. V gene TRBV19 combines with J gene TRBJ2-7, with TRBD1 identical over 8 bases. CDR3 length: 14 residues. With 5 bases clipped from V and 0 bases from J, the junction kept 3 bases outside the gene matches. Germline values: CDR1 LNHDA, CDR2 SQIVND (reference sequence). CDR3 protein: CASSQGAVSYEQYF. CDR3 sequence (DNA): TGTGCCAGTAGTCAGGGGGCGGTCTCCTACGAGCAGTACTTC.

The rearrangement links TRBV7-2 to TRBJ2-1, with TRBD2 matching over 12 bases. This CDR3 region has 12 residues. The germline V gene has CDR1 SGHTA and CDR2 FQGNSA. Trimming removed 5 bases from V and 15 bases from J; junction bases left unmatched: 5. The CDR3 DNA reads as TGTGCCAGCAGCCTGCTAGCGGGAGGGCCGTTCTTC. It translates to CASSLLAGGPFF.

The chain has TRBV5-1 and TRBJ2-3; 7 bases are a match to TRBD2. Germline assignment: CDR1 SGHRS and CDR2 YFSETQ. The CDR3 consists of 16 residues. The V segment lost 5 bases and the J segment 5 bases; nucleotides outside the gene matches: 14. CDR3 in DNA: TGCGCCAGCAGTCCCGCCCGGGTTGGCGGGGGAGATACGCAGTATTTT. Translation: CASSPARVGGGDTQYF.

The rearrangement links TRBV6-1 to TRBJ2-7; 8 bases agree with TRBD1. This CDR3 has 15 amino acids. V was clipped by 7 bases and J by 0 bases; unmatched bases: 8. The germline gives CDR1 MNHNS, CDR2 SASEGT. CDR3 sequence (DNA): TGTGCCAGCAACCCCGGGACAGGTTCCTCCTACGAGCAGTACTTC. This gives the protein CASNPGTGSSYEQYF.

The gene calls are TRBV20-1 and TRBJ2-5; TRBD2 might be the D (6 bases). The CDR3 length is 13 residues. CDR1 is DFQATT, CDR2 SNEGSKA, per germline (reference sequence). Trimming took 0 bases from V and 6 from J, leaving 11 bases between them. CDR3 coding DNA: TGCAGTGCTAGAGACCCCCTAGCGAAGACCCAGTACTTC. Protein product: CSARDPLAKTQYF.

The chain has TRBV20-1 and TRBJ1-3, with a possible D match to TRBD1 (6 bases). The CDR3 is made up of 14 amino acids. The germline V and J ends were trimmed by 3 bases and 3 bases, with 12 bases remaining between them. The germline V gene encodes CDR1 DFQATT and CDR2 SNEGSKA (reference sequence). CDR3 in DNA: TGCAGTGCTAGGATGGGGACACTTGGAAACACCATATATTTT. Its protein product is CSARMGTLGNTIYF.

This chain uses TRBV5-1 with TRBJ2-1; TRBD1 matches 10 bases. CDR1 is SGHRS, CDR2 YFSETQ, per germline. This CDR3 spans 16 amino acids. The junction had 9 bases not matched to a gene; V was cut back by 2 bases and J by 7 bases. The CDR3 region is CASSFTILGQGNEQFF. CDR3 bases: TGCGCCAGCAGCTTCACAATCCTGGGACAGGGGAATGAGCAGTTCTTC.

The V call is TRBV7-9, the J call TRBJ1-5, with a weak D call TRBD1 (6 bases). This CDR3 spans 17 amino acids. Between the trimmed V and J ends, which lost 1 base and 2 bases, there was a span of 15 bases. Germline loops: CDR1 SEHNR, CDR2 FQNEAQ (reference sequence). This CDR3 is CASSLVQGPSGNQPQHF. The CDR3 DNA is TGTGCCAGCAGCTTAGTTCAGGGGCCTTCGGGCAATCAGCCCCAGCATTTT.

V and J are TRBV10-3 and TRBJ2-5, with a weak D call TRBD2 (6 bases). The germline V gene has CDR1 ENHRY and CDR2 SYGVKD. The ends were cut back, 3 bases at V and 5 bases at J, with 16 bases in the middle. The CDR3 extends over 15 amino acids. The CDR3: CAISEATSRRETQYF. In nucleotides, the CDR3 is TGTGCCATCAGTGAAGCCACTAGCCGACGGGAGACCCAGTACTTC.

There are a few counts of this clonotype. The J gene is TRBJ1-4, the V gene TRBV6-1, with TRBD1 as a possible D gene (5 bases). This CDR3 comprises 15 residues. CDR1 is MNHNS and CDR2 is SASEGT in the germline V gene. The germline V and J ends were trimmed by 5 bases and 4 bases, with 14 bases remaining between them. The DNA for the CDR3 is TGTGCCAGCAGTACCCCGGGACGGTTTAATGAAAAACTGTTTTTT. This codes for CASSTPGRFNEKLFF.

The sample holds a few counts of this clonotype. The V call is TRBV5-1, the J call TRBJ1-1; the D gene is possibly TRBD1 (5 bases). There are 14 residues in the CDR3. Germline V gene data show CDR1 as SGHRS and CDR2 as YFSETQ. V was pared by 4 bases and J by 11 bases, with 21 bases between. CDR3 bases: TGCGCCAGCAGCCCGGTTGGCCCAGGGAACGACGCTTTCTTT. It is translated as CASSPVGPGNDAFF.

This sequence joins TRBV5-1 and TRBJ2-1; D may be TRBD1 or TRBD2 (5 bases each). V gave up 0 bases and J gave up 8 bases, with 15 bases separating them. The CDR3 totals 15 residues. The germline CDR1 and CDR2 sequences are SGHRS and YFSETQ. CDR3 nucleotides: TGCGCCAGCAGCTTGGAAGGGGAGTACATTGATGAGCAGTTCTTC. This codes for CASSLEGEYIDEQFF.